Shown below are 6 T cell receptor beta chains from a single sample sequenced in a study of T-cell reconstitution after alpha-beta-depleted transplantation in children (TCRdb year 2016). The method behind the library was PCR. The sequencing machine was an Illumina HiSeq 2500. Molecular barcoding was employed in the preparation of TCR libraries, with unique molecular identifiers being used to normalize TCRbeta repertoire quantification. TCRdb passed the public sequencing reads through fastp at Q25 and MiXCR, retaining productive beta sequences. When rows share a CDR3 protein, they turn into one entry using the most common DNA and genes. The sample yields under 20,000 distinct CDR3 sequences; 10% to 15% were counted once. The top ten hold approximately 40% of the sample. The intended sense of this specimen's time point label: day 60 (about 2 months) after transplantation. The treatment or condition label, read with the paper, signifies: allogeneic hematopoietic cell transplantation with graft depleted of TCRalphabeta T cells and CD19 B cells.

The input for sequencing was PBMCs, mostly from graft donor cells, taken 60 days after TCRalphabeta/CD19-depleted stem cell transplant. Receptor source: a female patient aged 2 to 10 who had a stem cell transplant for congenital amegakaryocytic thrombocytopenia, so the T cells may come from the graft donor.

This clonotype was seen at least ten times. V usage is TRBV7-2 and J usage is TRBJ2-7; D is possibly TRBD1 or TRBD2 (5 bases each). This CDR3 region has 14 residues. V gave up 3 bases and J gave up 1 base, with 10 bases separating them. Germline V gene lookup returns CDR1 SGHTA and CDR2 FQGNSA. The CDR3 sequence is CASSLQEGSYEQYF. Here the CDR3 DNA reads TGTGCCAGCAGCTTGCAAGAGGGGTCCTACGAGCAGTACTTC.

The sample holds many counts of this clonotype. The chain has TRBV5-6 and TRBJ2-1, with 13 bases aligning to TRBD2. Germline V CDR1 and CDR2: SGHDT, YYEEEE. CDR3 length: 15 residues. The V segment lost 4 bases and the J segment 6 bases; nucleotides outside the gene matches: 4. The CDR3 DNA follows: TGTGCCAGCAGCAGGACTAGCGGGAGCTCCAATGAGCAGTTCTTC. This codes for CASSRTSGSSNEQFF.

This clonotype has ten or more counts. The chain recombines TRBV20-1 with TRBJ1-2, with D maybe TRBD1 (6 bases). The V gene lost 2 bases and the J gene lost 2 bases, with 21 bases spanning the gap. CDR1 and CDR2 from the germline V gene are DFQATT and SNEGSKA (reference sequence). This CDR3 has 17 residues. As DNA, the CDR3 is TGCAGTGCTAGAATAGCGCCTGGACAGAAGACAAACTATGGCTACACCTTC. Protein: CSARIAPGQKTNYGYTF.

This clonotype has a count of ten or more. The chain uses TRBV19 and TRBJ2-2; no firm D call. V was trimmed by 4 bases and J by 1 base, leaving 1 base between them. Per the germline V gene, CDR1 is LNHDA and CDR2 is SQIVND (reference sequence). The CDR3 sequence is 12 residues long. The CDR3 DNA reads TGTGCCAGTAGTAAGAACACCGGGGAGCTGTTTTTT. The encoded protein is CASSKNTGELFF.

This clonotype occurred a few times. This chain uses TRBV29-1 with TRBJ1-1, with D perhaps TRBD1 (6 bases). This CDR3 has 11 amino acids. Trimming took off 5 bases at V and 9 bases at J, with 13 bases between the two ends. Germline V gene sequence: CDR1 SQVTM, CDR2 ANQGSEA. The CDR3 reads CSVLRQGKAFF. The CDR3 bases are TGCAGCGTTTTGCGGCAGGGGAAAGCTTTCTTT.

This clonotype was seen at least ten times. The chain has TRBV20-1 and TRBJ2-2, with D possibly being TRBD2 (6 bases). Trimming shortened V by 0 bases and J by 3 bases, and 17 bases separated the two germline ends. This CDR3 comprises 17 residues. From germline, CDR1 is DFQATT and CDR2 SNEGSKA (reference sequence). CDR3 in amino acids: CSARDGGSFVDTGELFF. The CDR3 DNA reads TGCAGTGCTAGAGATGGAGGGAGCTTTGTCGACACCGGGGAGCTGTTTTTT.